This T cell receptor (beta chain) was sequenced for a study of blood T cell repertoires in COVID-19 (dated by TCRdb to about 2020). At the level of the whole study: Samples covering the acute and convalescent phases of COVID-19 were provided by collaborators in the United States, Italy and Spain. The samples were drawn from the first 160 participants of the ongoing ImmuneRACE study and from more than 1,000 subjects provided by 6 global collaborators. Sample metadata almost always included a de-identified subject ID, COVID-19 status, age in years and sex. Deeply sampled blood TCRbeta repertoires from subjects exposed to, actively infected with, or recovered from COVID-19 were included in the dataset. Where available, HLA class I and class II types were obtained from metadata supplied by the sample provider rather than from assay-based typing. The material from the prospective study consisted of cDNA or gDNA derived from T cells, B-cell-depleted T cells, or PBMCs. The repertoires were released in a freely available public database intended as a resource for research on the immune response to SARS-CoV-2. The study at large found these results: The amount of clinical and demographic metadata varied by source and participant and was provided uncurated.

The germline V gene (reference sequence) sets CDR1 to PRHDT and CDR2 to FYEKMQ. Trimming leaves V shorter by 8 bases and J shorter by 0 bases, with the junction holding 11 bases beyond the gene matches. Counted from cysteine to phenylalanine, this CDR3 has 16 amino acids. Left in the record is the CDR3 DNA by itself, 48 bases read in frame from the first base. This clone showed up just once. Its antigen is still unknown. It has no much larger one-base neighbor in the sample; base qualities were not kept. TCRbeta CDR3 regions were amplified from genomic DNA using the immunoSEQ Assay, a bias-controlled multiplex PCR. Processing in the source paper ran as follows. Within the assay, amplification of reference gene primers was used to estimate how many nucleated cells each sample contained. Sequence reads were collapsed and filtered to measure the absolute abundance of every unique TCRbeta CDR3 rearrangement. For each sample, productive Simpson clonality was calculated by taking the square root of Simpson's diversity index across productive rearrangements. Not all clones reach the TCRdb copy of this immuneACCESS table, which keeps in-frame sequences only. Checked studies attribute under half of the gap to unresolved V genes and leave the rest unexplained. That table is the source of V, J and clone size, and D and trimming were worked out from the DNA. A total of tens of thousands of clones appear in this sample, approximately 86% of them only once. The ten largest account for 18% of the sample.

Whole blood was collected in K2EDTA tubes by collaborating institutions according to the institutions' own protocols. For TCRbeta analysis, collaborator samples were shipped as frozen whole blood, as isolated PBMCs, or as DNA extracted from either sample type. This sequence uses TRBV13 and TRBJ2-7; the central 9 bases match TRBD1. This clonotype was obtained from a human donor in a cohort sampled during active COVID-19. Sequences were obtained from peripheral blood. The CDR3 here reads CASSITGTGFSYEQYF. The DNA is TGTGCCAGCTCAATAACCGGGACAGGGTTCTCCTACGAGCAGTACTTC.